The next 32 T cell receptor beta chains were all read from a single sample in a study of response to subunit inactivated influenza vaccine. TCRdb re-analysed the RT-PCR reads in MiXCR, keeping a single row per CDR3 protein. The sample has some 480,000 distinct CDR3 sequences, approximately 11% seen once. The input for sequencing was PBMCs from blood, taken 40 to 50 days after vaccination. All receptors derive from a man aged 45-60 years who received an inactivated influenza vaccine.

This chain links TRBV18 with TRBJ2-7, with 7 bases aligning to TRBD2. After removal of 1 base from V and 2 bases from J, the junction contained 11 bases not matched to a gene. The CDR3 has 17 residues. CDR1 is KGHSH and CDR2 is LQKENI in the germline V gene. Here the CDR3 reads CASSPREVSGSTYEQYF. The CDR3 DNA sequence: TGTGCCAGCTCACCACGGGAAGTTAGCGGGTCCACCTACGAGCAGTACTTC.

V and J are TRBV29-1 and TRBJ2-1; TRBD1 matches 8 bases. CDR3 length: 11 residues. J lost 9 bases, V lost 6 bases, and 4 bases had no gene match. In germline, CDR1 is SQVTM, CDR2 ANQGSEA. This CDR3 is CSVYRGVEQFF. CDR3 DNA: TGCAGCGTGTACAGGGGGGTTGAGCAGTTCTTC.

The chain recombines TRBV5-1 with TRBJ1-5, with a tentative D call TRBD1 (5 bases). CDR1 SGHRS and CDR2 YFSETQ come from the germline V gene. The V and J ends lost 0 bases and 9 bases respectively, with 19 bases between them. The CDR3 covers 16 residues. The DNA of the CDR3 is TGCGCCAGCAGCTTGGTGCCCGGGGCCGGGGCATCGCCCCAGCATTTT. Translation: CASSLVPGAGASPQHF.

This clonotype was observed a handful of times. J is TRBJ1-2 and V is TRBV6-6, with D unresolved. Trimming stripped 2 bases from V and 8 bases from J, with 12 bases between. The CDR3 is 13 residues long. Per the germline V gene, CDR1 is MNHNY and CDR2 is SVGAGI (reference sequence). CDR3 loop: CASSYRTSAGYTF. CDR3 coding DNA: TGTGCCAGCAGTTACCGGACTTCGGCGGGCTACACCTTC.

This clonotype was found many times. This chain links TRBV12-3 or TRBV12-4 with TRBJ2-3; TRBD2 is a possible D gene (6 bases). Trimming removed 4 bases at V and 4 bases at J, with 18 bases between. This CDR3 contains 16 residues. The CDR3 nucleotides read TGTGCCAGCAGTTCCCGGGGGATCGTCACATCAGATACGCAGTATTTT. This codes for CASSSRGIVTSDTQYF.

This clonotype was seen a handful of times. This chain joins TRBV5-1 and TRBJ2-5; a possible D gene is TRBD2 (7 bases). V was pared by 6 bases and J by 3 bases, with 18 bases between. CDR3 length equals 15 residues. From germline, CDR1 is SGHRS and CDR2 YFSETQ. CDR3 sequence: CASTQGGDFKETQYF. For the CDR3, the DNA is TGCGCCAGCACTCAAGGGGGGGACTTTAAAGAGACCCAGTACTTC. Complete variable domain (other parts from reference TRBV5-1 and TRBJ2-5): KAGVTQTPRYLIKTRGQQVTLSCSPISGHRSVSWYQQTPGQGLQFLFEYFSETQRNKGNFPGRFSGRQFSNSRSEMNVSTLELGDSALYLCASTQGGDFKETQYFGPGTRLLVL.

This clonotype was picked up a small number of times. The V call is TRBV10-3, the J call TRBJ1-2; D is perhaps TRBD1 (5 bases). The CDR3 loop spans 14 amino acids. Germline values: CDR1 ENHRY, CDR2 SYGVKD. V dropped 2 bases and J dropped 2 bases, with 9 bases sitting between them. CDR3 nucleotide sequence: TGTGCCATCAGTGAGGCCGGGGGGAACTATGGCTACACCTTC. This sequence encodes CAISEAGGNYGYTF.

This clonotype was counted a few times. J is TRBJ2-7 and V is TRBV5-5; 7 bases map to TRBD1. Unmatched junction bases numbered 8, after V lost 5 bases and J lost 0 bases. This CDR3 has 15 residues. Germline V gene sequence: CDR1 SGHKS, CDR2 YYEKEE (reference sequence). This CDR3 is CASRSDRASSYEQYF. The CDR3 DNA follows: TGTGCCAGCAGGTCTGACAGGGCCAGCTCCTACGAGCAGTACTTC.

The rearrangement joins TRBV4-2 to TRBJ2-1, with 9 nucleotides matching TRBD2. CDR3 length: 19 residues. The V gene end was trimmed by 3 bases and the J gene end by 2 bases; junction bases not matched to a gene: 14. Germline CDR1 is LGHNA and CDR2 is YNFKEQ. CDR3 sequence: CASSQGPGIAGDPYNEQFF. DNA for the CDR3: TGTGCCAGCAGCCAGGGTCCAGGTATAGCGGGAGATCCCTACAATGAGCAGTTCTTC.

The sample holds many counts of this clonotype. The gene calls are TRBV5-1 and TRBJ2-1; 7 nucleotides agree with TRBD1. Germline CDR1 and CDR2: SGHRS and YFSETQ. V lost 1 base and J lost 4; bases outside the gene matches: 8. The CDR3 has 16 amino acids. CDR3: CASSLTGDTLYNEQFF. The CDR3 nucleotides are TGCGCCAGCAGCTTGACAGGGGATACCCTATACAATGAGCAGTTCTTC.

V is TRBV7-8 and J is TRBJ2-7; no clear D. There are 14 residues in the CDR3. V dropped 10 bases and J dropped 0 bases, with 16 bases sitting between them. CDR1 SGHVS and CDR2 FQNEAQ come from the germline V gene. Here the CDR3 reads CATSDWESSYEQYF. CDR3 nucleotides: TGTGCCACGTCAGACTGGGAAAGCTCCTACGAGCAGTACTTC. Variable domain in full (rest from reference TRBV7-8 and TRBJ2-7): GAGVSQSPRYKVAKRGQDVALRCDPISGHVSLFWYQQALGQGPEFLTYFQNEAQLDKSGLPSDRFFAERPEGSVSTLKIQRTQQEDSAVYLCATSDWESSYEQYFGPGTRLTVT.

V gene TRBV4-1 combines with J gene TRBJ2-1; 14 bases fit TRBD2. The CDR3 runs 17 residues. The V gene's germline CDR1 is MGHRA and CDR2 YSYEKL. After removal of 5 bases from V and 6 bases from J, the junction contained 9 bases not matched to a gene. The CDR3 here is CASSKWGTSGSGNEQFF. The CDR3 DNA reads as TGCGCCAGCAGCAAATGGGGGACTAGCGGGAGTGGCAATGAGCAGTTCTTC.

This clonotype has more than one count but fewer than ten. The rearrangement uses TRBV5-1 and TRBJ2-5; 9 positions agree with TRBD1. CDR3 length equals 15 residues. The V gene end was trimmed by 4 bases and the J gene end by 2 bases; junction bases not matched to a gene: 6. Germline values: CDR1 SGHRS, CDR2 YFSETQ. CDR3 protein: CASSPGTGQQETQYF. In DNA form, the CDR3 reads TGCGCCAGCAGCCCGGGGACAGGGCAGCAAGAGACCCAGTACTTC.

This clonotype has more than one count but fewer than ten. J is TRBJ1-6 and V is TRBV28; no clear D. Trimming took 4 bases from V and 10 from J, leaving 11 bases between them. The V gene's germline CDR1 is MDHEN and CDR2 SYDVKM. The CDR3 runs 13 residues. This CDR3 reads CASSSSGPSPLHF. The CDR3 DNA is TGTGCCAGCAGTTCCTCCGGCCCCTCACCCCTCCACTTT.

The rearrangement uses TRBV11-2 and TRBJ1-2; 8 bases line up with TRBD1. Germline CDR1 reads SGHAT; CDR2 reads FQNNGV. V lost 6 bases and J lost 3; bases outside the gene matches: 12. This CDR3 has 16 residues. The CDR3 protein is CASRALYRGAYYGYTF. DNA for the CDR3: TGTGCCAGCAGAGCCCTCTACAGGGGGGCTTACTATGGCTACACCTTC.

The chain links TRBV6-2 or TRBV6-3 to TRBJ2-7, with D unclear. Germline V gene lookup returns CDR1 MNHEY and CDR2 SVGEGT. This CDR3 is 14 amino acids long. V lost 2 bases and J 2 bases, leaving 10 bases between the germline ends. The chain's CDR3 is CASSYQTETYEQYF. CDR3 coding DNA: TGTGCCAGCAGTTACCAGACGGAAACCTACGAGCAGTACTTC.

This clonotype was detected only a few times. This chain joins TRBV6-2 or TRBV6-3 and TRBJ2-6, with 8 bases matching TRBD1. V lost 0 bases, J lost 2 bases, and 18 bases stayed unmatched. Germline-derived CDR1 and CDR2 are MNHEY and SVGEGT. There are 22 residues in the CDR3. The CDR3: CASSYSAPPPGQALAGANVLTF. DNA of the CDR3: TGTGCCAGCAGTTACTCGGCCCCACCTCCGGGACAGGCTCTAGCTGGGGCCAACGTCCTGACTTTC.

This clonotype was counted only a few times. The CDR3 DNA is TGTGCCAGCAGCTCCGGGACATCATCCCAGGAGCAGTACTTC. Translated: CASSSGTSSQEQYF. This chain links TRBV13 with TRBJ2-7; possible D gene TRBD1, 6 bases. V was trimmed by 4 bases and J by 7 bases, leaving 17 bases between them. CDR1 and CDR2 (germline): PRHDT, FYEKMQ (reference sequence). This CDR3 comprises 14 residues. Full variable domain (rest looked up from reference TRBV13 and TRBJ2-7): AAGVIQSPRHLIKEKRETATLKCYPIPRHDTVYWYQQGPGQDPQFLISFYEKMQSDKGSIPDRFSAQQFSDYHSELNMSSLELGDSALYFCASSSGTSSQEQYFGPGTRLTVT.

This clonotype was observed at least ten times. This chain uses TRBV5-5 with TRBJ1-5; maybe TRBD1 (6 bases). Trimming removed 4 bases at V and 11 bases at J, with 16 bases between. The germline V gene encodes CDR1 SGHKS and CDR2 YYEKEE (reference sequence). This CDR3 has 13 amino acids. Here the CDR3 DNA reads TGTGCCAGCAGCGAGGGGGTGGTGGGGGCCCAGCATTTT. This sequence encodes CASSEGVVGAQHF.

The sample holds a few counts of this clonotype. The rearrangement uses TRBV6-1 and TRBJ2-2; D unclear. The length of the CDR3 is 15 residues. V gave up 8 bases and J gave up 1 base, with 14 bases separating them. Germline assignment: CDR1 MNHNS and CDR2 SASEGT. The CDR3, as DNA: TGTGCCAGCCGGGCAGGAACTTTGAACACCGGGGAGCTGTTTTTT. This encodes CASRAGTLNTGELFF.

The chain links TRBV20-1 to TRBJ2-3; TRBD2 aligns across 7 bases. Unmatched junction bases numbered 3, after V lost 2 bases and J lost 1 base. Germline values: CDR1 DFQATT, CDR2 SNEGSKA (reference sequence). This CDR3 contains 14 residues. Written as DNA, the CDR3 is TGCAGTGCTAGATCCACTAGCGGCACAGATACGCAGTATTTT. It translates to CSARSTSGTDTQYF.

The chain joins TRBV6-1 to TRBJ2-5; D is uncertain. The CDR3 sequence is 14 residues long. The germline V gene encodes CDR1 MNHNS and CDR2 SASEGT. V lost 7 bases to trimming and J lost 4 bases, with 16 bases between them. The CDR3 reads CASTLDPTGETQYF. CDR3 bases: TGTGCCAGCACCCTGGACCCAACGGGAGAGACCCAGTACTTC.

At least ten counts were recorded for this clonotype. The J gene is TRBJ2-1, the V gene TRBV29-1, with D possibly matching TRBD2 (6 bases). From germline, CDR1 is SQVTM and CDR2 ANQGSEA. V lost 5 bases and J 9 bases, leaving 14 bases between the germline ends. The CDR3 consists of 12 residues. As DNA, the CDR3 is TGCAGCGTTTGGGACCCCGGGAGTGAGCAGTTCTTC. Protein sequence: CSVWDPGSEQFF.

This clonotype occurred many times. The rearrangement links TRBV5-6 to TRBJ2-3; 11 positions agree with TRBD2. CDR1 is SGHDT, CDR2 YYEEEE, per germline. V shed 1 base and J 1 base; nucleotides not matched to a gene: 2. This CDR3 contains 16 residues. The CDR3 spells CASSLQLAGGTDTQYF. CDR3 bases: TGTGCCAGCAGCTTGCAACTAGCGGGGGGCACAGATACGCAGTATTTT.

This clonotype was seen ten or more times. The chain uses TRBV4-3 and TRBJ1-1; D is possibly TRBD1 (5 bases). V lost 0 bases and J 3 bases, leaving 11 bases between the germline ends. The CDR3 has 15 residues. Germline CDR1 LGHNA, CDR2 YSLEER. CDR3 in DNA: TGCGCCAGCAGCCAAGATCCTTCCAGGGACACTGAAGCTTTCTTT. As protein: CASSQDPSRDTEAFF.

The chain combines TRBV19 with TRBJ1-1; D remains unclear. Trimming removed 0 bases from V and 6 bases from J, with 11 bases in between. The germline V gene encodes CDR1 LNHDA and CDR2 SQIVND (reference sequence). The CDR3 runs to 14 residues. The CDR3 sequence: CASSIDPRRAEAFF. The DNA for the CDR3 is TGTGCCAGTAGTATAGATCCCCGACGAGCTGAAGCTTTCTTT.

This clonotype was detected many times. The V gene is TRBV6-5, the J gene TRBJ1-1, with D maybe TRBD1 (5 bases). Germline assignment: CDR1 MNHEY and CDR2 SVGAGI. The length of the CDR3 is 15 residues. The V end lost 2 bases, the J end lost 0 bases, and 10 bases lay between the germline ends. CDR3 sequence (DNA): TGTGCCAGCAGTTACCAACAGGTCATGAACACTGAAGCTTTCTTT. It specifies CASSYQQVMNTEAFF.

The chain carries TRBV4-3 and TRBJ1-3, with a tentative D call TRBD1 (6 bases). V lost 0 bases and J lost 3, with 12 bases in between. The CDR3 loop spans 16 amino acids. CDR1 and CDR2 from the germline V gene are LGHNA and YSLEER. The DNA of the CDR3 is TGCGCCAGCAGCCAAGAGACCGAACAGGGTGGAAACACCATATATTTT. It translates to CASSQETEQGGNTIYF.

V and J are TRBV5-1 and TRBJ2-7; TRBD2 agrees at 11 bases. The CDR3 extends over 16 amino acids. The germline CDR1 and CDR2 sequences are SGHRS and YFSETQ. V was pared by 4 bases and J by 0 bases, with 6 bases of the junction left unmatched. CDR3: CASSGTTSGDSYEQYF. CDR3 bases: TGCGCCAGCAGCGGGACGACTAGCGGGGACTCCTACGAGCAGTACTTC.

A few counts support this clonotype. This rearrangement joins TRBV28 to TRBJ1-1; D remains unclear. Deletions cut 5 bases from V and 1 base from J, with 11 bases between. This CDR3 is 14 amino acids long. CDR1 and CDR2 from the germline V gene are MDHEN and SYDVKM. This CDR3 reads CASSPHTANTEAFF. The CDR3 nucleotides are TGTGCCAGCAGTCCTCACACCGCGAACACTGAAGCTTTCTTT.

V usage is TRBV20-1 and J usage is TRBJ1-1; D is ambiguous. Germline V gene sequence: CDR1 DFQATT, CDR2 SNEGSKA (reference sequence). Trimming shortened V by 0 bases and J by 8 bases, and 22 bases separated the two germline ends. The CDR3 is 16 amino acids. The CDR3 is CSARDLRAGSGTEAFF. In DNA form, the CDR3 reads TGCAGTGCTAGAGATCTGCGGGCCGGGTCCGGAACAGAAGCTTTCTTT.

In this sample, this clonotype turned up many times. The CDR3 reads CATSRRTSSSTYEQYF. For the CDR3, the DNA is TGTGCCACCAGCCGCCGGACTAGTTCGAGTACCTACGAGCAGTACTTC. This chain connects TRBV15 to TRBJ2-7, with TRBD2 matching 7 bases. CDR3 size: 16 residues. Trimming removed 5 bases from V and 2 bases from J; junction bases left unmatched: 12. CDR1 LNHNV and CDR2 YYDKDF come from the germline V gene (reference sequence). The full variable domain, rest sourced from reference TRBV15 and TRBJ2-7, is DAMVIQNPRYQVTQFGKPVTLSCSQTLNHNVMYWYQQKSSQAPKLLFHYYDKDFNNEADTPDNFQSRRPNTSFCFLDIRSPGLGDTAMYLCATSRRTSSSTYEQYFGPGTRLTVT.